This T cell receptor (beta chain) was recovered during a study of blood T cell repertoires in COVID-19. The CDR3 totals 14 residues. V dropped 1 base and J dropped 7 bases, with 13 bases sitting between them. The germline V gene has CDR1 WSHSY and CDR2 SAAADI. Clones were read by immunoSEQ multiplex PCR, and TCRdb kept only the in-frame ones, dropping some. The sample yields fewer than 250,000 clones, roughly four fifths seen once. Which cohort a participant joined came from the clinical history participants gave. The sample taken for sequencing was PBMCs or T cells enriched from blood (not recorded which). The receptor was isolated from a woman aged 50 to 65 who had been exposed to COVID-19. This chain connects TRBV10-2 to TRBJ1-1; D not resolved. CDR3 sequence (DNA): TGCGCCAGCAGTGAGTGGGCAGAATATAGTGAAGCTTTCTTT. It encodes CASSEWAEYSEAFF.